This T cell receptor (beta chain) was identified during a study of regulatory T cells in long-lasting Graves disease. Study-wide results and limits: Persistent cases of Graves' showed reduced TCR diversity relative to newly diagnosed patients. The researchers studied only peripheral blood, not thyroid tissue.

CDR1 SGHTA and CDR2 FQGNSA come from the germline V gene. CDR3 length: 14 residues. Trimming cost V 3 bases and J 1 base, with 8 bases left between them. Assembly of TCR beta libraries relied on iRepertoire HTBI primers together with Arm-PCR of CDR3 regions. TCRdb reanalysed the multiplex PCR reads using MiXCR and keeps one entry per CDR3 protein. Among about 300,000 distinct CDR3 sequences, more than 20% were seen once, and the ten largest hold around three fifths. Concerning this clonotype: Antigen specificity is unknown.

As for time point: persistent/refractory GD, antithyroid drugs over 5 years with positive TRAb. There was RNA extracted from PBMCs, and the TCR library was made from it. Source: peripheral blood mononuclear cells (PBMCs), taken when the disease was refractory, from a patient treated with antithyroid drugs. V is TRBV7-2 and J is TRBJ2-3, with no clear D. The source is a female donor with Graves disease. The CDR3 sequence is CASSFPRRTDTQYF. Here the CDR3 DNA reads TGTGCCAGCAGCTTCCCCCGGCGCACAGATACGCAGTATTTT.